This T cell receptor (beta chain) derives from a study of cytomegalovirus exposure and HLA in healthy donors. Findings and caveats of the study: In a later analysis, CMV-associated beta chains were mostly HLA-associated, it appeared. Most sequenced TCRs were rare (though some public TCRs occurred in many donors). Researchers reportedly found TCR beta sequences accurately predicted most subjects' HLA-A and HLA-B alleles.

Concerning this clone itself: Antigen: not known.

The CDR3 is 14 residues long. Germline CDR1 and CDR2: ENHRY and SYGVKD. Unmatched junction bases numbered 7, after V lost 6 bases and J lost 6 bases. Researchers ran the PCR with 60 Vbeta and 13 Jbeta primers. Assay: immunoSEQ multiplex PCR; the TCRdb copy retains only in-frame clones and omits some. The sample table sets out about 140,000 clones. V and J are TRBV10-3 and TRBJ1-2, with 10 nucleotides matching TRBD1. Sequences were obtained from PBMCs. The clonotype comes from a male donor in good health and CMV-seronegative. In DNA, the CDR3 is TGTGCCATCAGCAAGCAAGGGACAGGGGATGGCTACACCTTC. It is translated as CAISKQGTGDGYTF.